Shown below are 5 T cell receptor beta chains from a single sample sequenced in a study of shared clonotypes between healthy human individuals. This table comes from immunoSEQ multiplex PCR, and its TCRdb copy is limited to in-frame clones, with some not included. There are some 2.3 million clones in the sample; roughly 93% occur only once, and 0.39% lies in the top ten. The sample comprised naive CD4+ T cells from PBMCs. The subset here: CD45RA+ positively selected. These TCRs come from a young man in good health. Some clones in this sample may be carry-over from other donors' samples.

The chain has TRBV28 and TRBJ1-5, with 8 bases identical to TRBD1. The CDR3 consists of 16 residues. V shed 2 bases and J 4 bases; nucleotides not matched to a gene: 7. CDR1 and CDR2 from the germline V gene are MDHEN and SYDVKM. The CDR3 DNA reads as TGTGCCAGCAGTTTAGGTAGGGACAGGCCAAATCAGCCCCAGCATTTT. Protein sequence: CASSLGRDRPNQPQHF.

The V call is TRBV7-2, the J call TRBJ2-7; TRBD1 matches at 12 bases. CDR1 is SGHTA, CDR2 FQGNSA, per germline. The CDR3 length is 15 residues. The V gene end was trimmed by 8 bases and the J gene end by 3 bases; junction bases not matched to a gene: 8. The CDR3 DNA reads as TGTGCCAGCTCCGGGGGGACAGGGGGCTTCTACGAGCAGTACTTC. Encoded protein: CASSGGTGGFYEQYF.

This chain links TRBV4-2 with TRBJ2-1; 9 positions agree with TRBD2. The germline gives CDR1 LGHNA, CDR2 YNFKEQ. The CDR3 is 15 residues long. Germline trimming cut 4 bases from V and 6 bases from J; bases unmatched to any gene: 7. The CDR3 nucleotides read TGTGCCAGCAGCCGGGGGCGGGAGGGAGGCAATGAGCAGTTCTTC. This gives the protein CASSRGREGGNEQFF.

The genes are TRBV28 and TRBJ2-5; 10 nucleotides line up with TRBD2. The CDR3 loop spans 16 amino acids. The germline CDR1 and CDR2 sequences are MDHEN and SYDVKM. V lost 4 bases and J lost 5; bases outside the gene matches: 10. CDR3 DNA sequence: TGTGCCAGCAGTTCTCGGACTAGCGGTCTTCGGGAGACCCAGTACTTC. Translating gives CASSSRTSGLRETQYF.

CDR3 coding DNA: TGTGCCATCAGTTCAGCGGGATCCCTCTACGAGCAGTACTTC. Translated, it gives CAISSAGSLYEQYF. The chain couples TRBV10-3 to TRBJ2-7; TRBD2 aligns across 7 bases. CDR3 length equals 14 residues. Germline V gene lookup returns CDR1 ENHRY and CDR2 SYGVKD. V lost 5 bases and J lost 3; bases outside the gene matches: 7.